A single sample is the source of the 8 T cell receptor beta chains below, sequenced in a study of identical twins. TCRdb independently ran MiXCR on the 5' RACE reads; one entry per CDR3 protein. The sample holds nearly 250,000 distinct CDR3 sequences, roughly 7% seen once. In addition, the sample was reused for a study of yellow fever vaccine responses in identical twins.

Sequencing was carried out using memory (CD45RO+) T cells sorted from blood. These receptors were collected from a young woman in good health.

In its sample, this clonotype was seen many times. The V gene is TRBV20-1, the J gene TRBJ2-3; perhaps D is TRBD1 or TRBD2 (5 bases each). The V gene's germline CDR1 is DFQATT and CDR2 SNEGSKA (reference sequence). The CDR3 spans 14 residues. V gave up 3 bases and J gave up 0 bases, with 10 bases separating them. This chain's CDR3 is CSASRDESTDTQYF. The CDR3 DNA reads as TGCAGTGCTAGCCGGGACGAGAGCACAGATACGCAGTATTTT.

This clonotype has at least ten counts. The chain employs TRBV5-1 and TRBJ1-4; no reliable D call. Trimming pared 4 bases from V and 5 bases from J, leaving 12 bases between. The germline V gene encodes CDR1 SGHRS and CDR2 YFSETQ. The CDR3 is 14 residues long. The CDR3 region has the DNA TGCGCCAGCAGCGCCATAAGCGGGAATGAAAAACTGTTTTTT. Translation gives CASSAISGNEKLFF.

Many counts were recorded for this clonotype. The rearrangement uses TRBV24-1 and TRBJ2-7, with 7 bases fitting TRBD2. The V and J ends lost 3 bases and 0 bases, in that order; junction bases with no gene match: 16. Germline V gene sequence: CDR1 KGHDR, CDR2 SFDVKD. The CDR3 is 19 residues long. The CDR3 coding sequence is TGTGCCACCAGTGATCCCCTGGCCCTTTTAGCGGGCCTCTCCTACGAGCAGTACTTC. Its translation is CATSDPLALLAGLSYEQYF.

V gene TRBV5-5 combines with J gene TRBJ2-7; D call uncertain. V was pared by 5 bases and J by 0 bases, with 9 bases between. From germline, CDR1 is SGHKS and CDR2 YYEKEE (reference sequence). This CDR3 is 13 amino acids long. The CDR3 bases are TGTGCCAGCAGGTTCATATCCTCCTACGAGCAGTACTTC. It codes for CASRFISSYEQYF.

Turning to this clonotype: Relative to the germline gene, one junction end is altered; a read error may explain this. The chain is built from TRBV20-1 and TRBJ2-1, with 12 bases lining up with TRBD2. Looked up from germline, CDR1 is DFQATT and CDR2 is SNEGSKA (reference sequence). This CDR3 is 17 amino acids long. CDR3 sequence (DNA): TGCTGTGCTAGAGCGAGGACTAGCGGGATCAGATACAATGAGCAGTTCTTC. This codes for CCARARTSGIRYNEQFF.

V usage is TRBV7-6 and J usage is TRBJ2-3; D not resolved. Trimming shortened V by 2 bases and J by 2 bases, and 17 bases separated the two germline ends. Germline assignment: CDR1 SGHVS and CDR2 FNYEAQ. This CDR3 has 17 residues. CDR3 loop: CASSLSTIVGSTDTQYF. As DNA, the CDR3 is TGTGCCAGCAGCTTATCGACGATTGTCGGATCCACAGATACGCAGTATTTT.

This clonotype has more than one count but fewer than ten. The chain employs TRBV18 and TRBJ2-3; TRBD2 matches at 8 bases. The J segment lost 5 bases and the V segment lost 3 bases, leaving 13 bases of the junction unmatched. This CDR3 comprises 17 residues. Germline V gene sequence: CDR1 KGHSH, CDR2 LQKENI. The CDR3 loop reads CASSPPWAGGDEDTQYF. CDR3 sequence (DNA): TGTGCCAGCTCACCTCCTTGGGCGGGGGGCGATGAAGATACGCAGTATTTT.

This clonotype was seen more than once but under ten times. The chain carries TRBV20-1 and TRBJ2-2; D unresolved. The V end was cut by 3 bases, the J end by 7 bases, with 9 bases between. Per germline, CDR1 DFQATT and CDR2 SNEGSKA (reference sequence). The CDR3 totals 12 residues. The chain's CDR3 is CSASRGYGELFF. The CDR3 DNA reads TGCAGTGCTAGTCGAGGATACGGGGAGCTGTTTTTT.